The 25 T cell receptor beta chains presented below share a single source sample, sequenced in a study of cytomegalovirus exposure and HLA in healthy donors. Produced via immunoSEQ multiplex PCR; TCRdb's table is partial and in-frame only. In the table there are fewer than 120,000 clones, about nine tenths of which are singletons. Sequenced: PBMCs. The origin of the receptors is a young woman in good health and CMV-seronegative.

The chain couples TRBV25-1 to TRBJ2-2, with 9 positions matching TRBD2. With V trimmed by 4 bases and J by 4 bases, 4 bases remained unmatched. The CDR3 extends over 15 amino acids. Germline V CDR1 and CDR2: MGHDK, SYGVNS. CDR3 residues: CASSGLAGFTGELFF. The CDR3 bases are TGTGCCAGCAGTGGTCTAGCGGGGTTCACCGGGGAGCTGTTTTTT.

The chain combines TRBV5-1 with TRBJ1-3; D is possibly TRBD1 (5 bases). Trimming took off 6 bases at V and 4 bases at J, with 14 bases between the two ends. Germline CDR1 SGHRS, CDR2 YFSETQ. This CDR3 comprises 14 residues. CDR3 sequence: CASTKGAAGNTIYF. CDR3 bases: TGCGCCAGCACTAAAGGGGCAGCAGGAAACACCATATATTTT.

V is TRBV5-8 and J is TRBJ2-5, with a tentative D call TRBD2 (6 bases). This CDR3 has 12 residues. Germline-derived CDR1 and CDR2 are SGHTS and YDEGEE. The ends were cut back, 3 bases at V and 4 bases at J, with 7 bases in the middle. As DNA, the CDR3 is TGTGCCAGCAGCTCCGGGGGAGAGACCCAGTACTTC. Translation: CASSSGGETQYF.

This chain joins TRBV5-1 and TRBJ1-2; D gene uncertain. Germline lookup yields CDR1 SGHRS and CDR2 YFSETQ. Trimming stripped 4 bases from V and 0 bases from J, with 10 bases between. This CDR3 contains 14 residues. The CDR3 is CASSLFTTNYGYTF. CDR3 DNA: TGCGCCAGCAGCCTCTTCACAACTAACTATGGCTACACCTTC.

The V call is TRBV7-3, the J call TRBJ2-7; TRBD2 matches 9 bases. The CDR3 consists of 15 residues. Trimming took 2 bases from V and 0 from J; bases not matched to a gene: 2. Germline values: CDR1 SGHTA, CDR2 FQGTGA. In nucleotides, the CDR3 is TGTGCCAGCAGCTTACTAGCGGGACTCTCCTACGAGCAGTACTTC. It encodes CASSLLAGLSYEQYF.

The chain combines TRBV27 with TRBJ1-2, with 7 nucleotides matching TRBD1. This CDR3 region has 17 residues. CDR1 and CDR2 from the germline V gene are MNHEY and SMNVEV (reference sequence). With 10 bases clipped from V and 5 bases from J, the junction kept 22 bases outside the gene matches. The CDR3 sequence: CATRLSSPTGALYGYTF. CDR3 nucleotides: TGTGCCACCAGGCTAAGCTCTCCCACAGGGGCCCTATATGGCTACACCTTC.

The V and J genes are TRBV13 and TRBJ1-5; D might be TRBD1 (6 bases). The length of the CDR3 is 16 residues. Trimming cost V 3 bases and J 5 bases, with 17 bases left between them. CDR1 and CDR2 from the germline V gene are PRHDT and FYEKMQ (reference sequence). This chain's CDR3 is CASSLGRGGFDQPQHF. CDR3 sequence (DNA): TGTGCCAGCAGCTTGGGCAGGGGCGGTTTCGATCAGCCCCAGCATTTT. Full variable domain (rest looked up from reference TRBV13 and TRBJ1-5): AAGVIQSPRHLIKEKRETATLKCYPIPRHDTVYWYQQGPGQDPQFLISFYEKMQSDKGSIPDRFSAQQFSDYHSELNMSSLELGDSALYFCASSLGRGGFDQPQHFGDGTRLSIL.

This rearrangement joins TRBV7-9 to TRBJ2-1; 10 nucleotides align to TRBD1. The J segment lost 4 bases and the V segment lost 5 bases, leaving 8 bases of the junction unmatched. The CDR3 is 16 amino acids. Germline V gene lookup returns CDR1 SEHNR and CDR2 FQNEAQ (reference sequence). CDR3 nucleotides: TGTGCCAGCAGCATGCTAGGACAGGGGGGGTACAATGAGCAGTTCTTC. It translates to CASSMLGQGGYNEQFF.

The rearrangement uses TRBV27 and TRBJ2-2, with D tentatively TRBD2 (6 bases). The CDR3 has 15 residues. V shed 8 bases and J shed 0 bases, with 13 bases lying between them. CDR1 and CDR2 from the germline V gene are MNHEY and SMNVEV (reference sequence). The CDR3 DNA sequence: TGTGCCAGCCGCGGGGAGCCCTCGAACACCGGGGAGCTGTTTTTT. Its protein product is CASRGEPSNTGELFF.

The V gene is TRBV9, the J gene TRBJ2-1; the D gene is possibly TRBD2 (6 bases). Germline lookup yields CDR1 SGDLS and CDR2 YYNGEE. The CDR3 is 15 amino acids. The ends were cut back, 3 bases at V and 7 bases at J, with 17 bases in the middle. CDR3 DNA sequence: TGTGCCAGCAGCGGACCAGAGCGGGTTATAAATGAGCAGTTCTTC. It translates to CASSGPERVINEQFF.

The rearrangement joins TRBV5-1 to TRBJ2-7; 10 bases are a match to TRBD1. V was clipped by 3 bases and J by 4 bases; unmatched bases: 4. The CDR3 has 14 amino acids. Germline-derived CDR1 and CDR2 are SGHRS and YFSETQ. CDR3 coding DNA: TGCGCCAGCAGCTCCGGGACAGGGGATTACGAGCAGTACTTC. It codes for CASSSGTGDYEQYF.

The chain joins TRBV4-3 to TRBJ2-4; unclear D gene. Germline values: CDR1 LGHNA, CDR2 YSLEER. The CDR3 sequence is 14 residues long. The germline V and J ends were trimmed by 0 bases and 11 bases, with 14 bases remaining between them. For the CDR3, the DNA is TGCGCCAGCAGCCAAGATTTCCCAGCGATTGTTCAGTACTTC. Amino acid sequence: CASSQDFPAIVQYF.

This chain joins TRBV27 and TRBJ1-2; D is unclear. V was trimmed by 8 bases and J by 4 bases, leaving 11 bases between them. The V gene's germline CDR1 is MNHEY and CDR2 SMNVEV (reference sequence). This CDR3 is 12 amino acids long. For the CDR3, the DNA is TGTGCCAGCGGGAAGGGAGGCTATGGCTACACCTTC. It translates to CASGKGGYGYTF.

The gene calls are TRBV14 and TRBJ2-7, with TRBD2 matching over 11 bases. Germline V gene data show CDR1 as SGHDN and CDR2 as FVKESK. CDR3 length: 15 residues. Trimming removed 2 bases from V and 4 bases from J; junction bases left unmatched: 4. The DNA for the CDR3 is TGTGCCAGCAGCCAAACTAGCGGGAGATTTTACGAGCAGTACTTC. Protein sequence: CASSQTSGRFYEQYF.

This chain connects TRBV6-6 to TRBJ2-5; 11 bases fit TRBD1. J lost 5 bases, V lost 6 bases, and 5 bases had no gene match. This CDR3 contains 14 residues. The germline CDR1 and CDR2 sequences are MNHNY and SVGAGI (reference sequence). The CDR3 is CASRPGQGGETQYF. The CDR3 nucleotides read TGTGCCAGCAGACCGGGACAGGGGGGGGAGACCCAGTACTTC.

The chain uses TRBV28 and TRBJ1-2; weak D call: TRBD1 (6 bases). CDR1 and CDR2 (germline): MDHEN, SYDVKM. V gave up 3 bases and J gave up 6 bases, with 17 bases separating them. The CDR3 totals 15 residues. The CDR3 spells CASSFSGGAGDGYTF. DNA for the CDR3: TGTGCCAGCAGTTTTTCGGGGGGCGCTGGGGATGGCTACACCTTC.

The rearrangement joins TRBV6-6 to TRBJ1-1, with D hard to call. V lost 1 base, J lost 6 bases, and 9 bases lay in between. CDR3 length: 13 residues. In germline, CDR1 is MNHNY, CDR2 SVGAGI (reference sequence). As DNA, the CDR3 is TGTGCCAGCAGTTACTTTCTTATCGCTGAAGCTTTCTTT. Its translation is CASSYFLIAEAFF.

This chain links TRBV7-8 with TRBJ2-1; 13 positions agree with TRBD2. The CDR3 length is 14 residues. Per germline, CDR1 SGHVS and CDR2 FQNEAQ. The junction had 6 bases not matched to a gene; V was cut back by 8 bases and J by 8 bases. The CDR3 is CASQLAGGPHEQFF. The CDR3 nucleotides are TGTGCCAGCCAACTAGCGGGAGGGCCCCATGAGCAGTTCTTC.

This clone turned up a few times. This sequence joins TRBV5-1 and TRBJ2-1; D gene uncertain. CDR1 is SGHRS and CDR2 is YFSETQ in the germline V gene. This CDR3 is 13 amino acids long. The germline V and J ends were trimmed by 0 bases and 5 bases, with 6 bases remaining between them. This chain's CDR3 is CASSLDSNNEQFF. The DNA of the CDR3 is TGCGCCAGCAGCTTGGACAGTAACAATGAGCAGTTCTTC.

This chain joins TRBV9 and TRBJ2-2; a weak D match, TRBD2 (5 bases). The CDR3 has 15 residues. The germline gives CDR1 SGDLS, CDR2 YYNGEE. The ends were cut back, 10 bases at V and 2 bases at J, with 18 bases in the middle. CDR3 bases: TGTGCCCACCAACGCGGGTCGATAAACACCGGGGAGCTGTTTTTT. Translating it yields CAHQRGSINTGELFF.

This rearrangement joins TRBV5-4 to TRBJ1-2, with 10 bases identical to TRBD1. The ends lost 5 bases at V and 8 bases at J; junction bases unmatched: 9. Germline lookup yields CDR1 SGHNT and CDR2 YYREEE (reference sequence). This CDR3 spans 14 amino acids. The CDR3 reads CASRRTGGSLGYTF. The DNA for the CDR3 is TGTGCCAGCAGACGGACAGGGGGTTCGCTCGGCTACACCTTC.

This chain joins TRBV28 and TRBJ1-2; 8 bases agree with TRBD1. Trimming took 5 bases from V and 8 from J; bases not matched to a gene: 7. Germline values: CDR1 MDHEN, CDR2 SYDVKM. CDR3 length equals 13 residues. The CDR3 sequence: CASSEQGEWGYTF. Written as DNA, the CDR3 is TGTGCCAGCAGTGAACAGGGGGAGTGGGGCTACACCTTC.

CDR3 sequence (DNA): TGTGCCAGCAGTTACGATCGGGGCACTGAAGCTTTCTTT. This sequence encodes CASSYDRGTEAFF. The chain links TRBV6-5 to TRBJ1-1; D call uncertain. Germline values: CDR1 MNHEY, CDR2 SVGAGI. The CDR3 extends over 13 amino acids. Deletions cut 2 bases from V and 4 bases from J, with 8 bases between.

The chain couples TRBV4-1 to TRBJ2-2; D unresolved. The germline CDR1 and CDR2 sequences are MGHRA and YSYEKL. V lost 3 bases and J lost 7, with 6 bases in between. This CDR3 spans 12 amino acids. Here the CDR3 reads CASSHPLGELFF. CDR3 nucleotides: TGCGCCAGCAGCCACCCACTCGGGGAGCTGTTTTTT.

V gene TRBV14 combines with J gene TRBJ2-7; 7 nucleotides agree with TRBD1. Germline V CDR1 and CDR2: SGHDN, FVKESK. The trim removed 2 bases at V and 2 bases at J, leaving 6 bases unmatched. This CDR3 spans 15 amino acids. The DNA of the CDR3 is TGTGCCAGCAGCCAACGGGACAGTTTGGCCTACGAGCAGTACTTC. Translated: CASSQRDSLAYEQYF.